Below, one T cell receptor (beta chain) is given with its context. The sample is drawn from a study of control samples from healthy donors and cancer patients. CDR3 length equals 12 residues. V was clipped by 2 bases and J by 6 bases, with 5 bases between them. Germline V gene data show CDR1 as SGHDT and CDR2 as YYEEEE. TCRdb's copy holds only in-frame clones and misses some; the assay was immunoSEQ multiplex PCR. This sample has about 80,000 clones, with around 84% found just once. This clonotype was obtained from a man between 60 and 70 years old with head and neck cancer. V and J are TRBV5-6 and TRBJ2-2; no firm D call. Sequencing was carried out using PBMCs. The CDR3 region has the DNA TGTGCCAGCAGCTTACCCCCCGGGGAGCTGTTTTTT. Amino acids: CASSLPPGELFF. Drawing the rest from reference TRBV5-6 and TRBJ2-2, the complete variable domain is DAGVTQSPTHLIKTRGQQVTLRCSPKSGHDTVSWYQQALGQGPQFIFQYYEEEERQRGNFPDRFSGHQFPNYSSELNVNALLLGDSALYLCASSLPPGELFFGEGSRLTVL.